These 29 T cell receptor beta chains originate from one sample sequenced in a study of T-cell reconstitution after alpha-beta-depleted transplantation in children. Unique molecular identifiers were incorporated into the prepared TCRbeta library. One entry per CDR3 protein, called by TCRdb with MiXCR from the PCR reads. Here the sample spans 580,000 or so distinct CDR3 sequences, roughly 24% being singletons. This sample comprised PBMCs, mostly from graft donor cells, obtained 360 days after TCRalphabeta/CD19-depleted stem cell transplant. The source is a boy under three years old who had a stem cell transplant for acute myeloid leukemia, so the T cells may come from the graft donor.

The chain links TRBV4-2 to TRBJ2-1, with D perhaps TRBD1 (5 bases). The CDR3 is made up of 15 amino acids. The V gene's germline CDR1 is LGHNA and CDR2 YNFKEQ. The ends were cut back, 0 bases at V and 8 bases at J, with 14 bases in the middle. The CDR3 nucleotides read TGTGCCAGCAGCCAAGACCGGCAAGAAGGGGATGAGCAGTTCTTC. The encoded protein is CASSQDRQEGDEQFF.

The V call is TRBV5-6, the J call TRBJ2-7; D is perhaps TRBD1 or TRBD2 (5 bases each). V was clipped by 7 bases and J by 6 bases, with 23 bases between them. In germline, CDR1 is SGHDT, CDR2 YYEEEE. The CDR3 length is 15 residues. This chain's CDR3 is CASEMVAGSNCEQYF. The CDR3 nucleotides read TGTGCCAGCGAAATGGTCGCAGGGAGTAACTGCGAGCAGTACTTC.

There are a few counts of this clonotype. This sequence joins TRBV6-5 and TRBJ2-5; D remains unclear. Looked up from germline, CDR1 is MNHEY and CDR2 is SVGAGI. V lost 2 bases, J lost 7 bases, and 14 bases lay in between. The CDR3 totals 14 residues. CDR3 nucleotide sequence: TGTGCCAGCAGTTACGGGCGGCCGTCGGGGACCCAGTACTTC. Translating gives CASSYGRPSGTQYF.

This clonotype was observed a handful of times. The chain has TRBV5-6 and TRBJ1-6; D not certain. The CDR3 extends over 13 amino acids. The V end was cut by 1 base, the J end by 8 bases, with 7 bases between. Germline V CDR1 and CDR2: SGHDT, YYEEEE. DNA of the CDR3: TGTGCCAGCAGCTTGCGCAGAGATTCACCCCTCCACTTT. It yields the protein CASSLRRDSPLHF. The entire variable domain, with the rest obtained from reference TRBV5-6 and TRBJ1-6, is as follows: DAGVTQSPTHLIKTRGQQVTLRCSPKSGHDTVSWYQQALGQGPQFIFQYYEEEERQRGNFPDRFSGHQFPNYSSELNVNALLLGDSALYLCASSLRRDSPLHFGNGTRLTVT.

This clonotype was detected many times. The chain links TRBV29-1 to TRBJ2-3, with D hard to call. Trimming pared 3 bases from V and 4 bases from J, leaving 5 bases between. The CDR3 contains 11 residues. Germline loops: CDR1 SQVTM, CDR2 ANQGSEA. In DNA form, the CDR3 reads TGCAGCGTTGACCGGGCAGATACGCAGTATTTT. Its protein is CSVDRADTQYF.

This chain connects TRBV20-1 to TRBJ2-3; D gene uncertain. Trimming removed 5 bases from V and 5 bases from J, with 8 bases in between. Germline CDR1 DFQATT, CDR2 SNEGSKA (reference sequence). This CDR3 has 11 amino acids. The CDR3 nucleotides are TGCAGTGCTGACGACGAAGATACGCAGTATTTT. Protein sequence: CSADDEDTQYF.

This clonotype has just a few counts. V is TRBV27 and J is TRBJ2-1; D is undetermined. CDR3 length equals 16 residues. Germline loops: CDR1 MNHEY, CDR2 SMNVEV (reference sequence). Deletions cut 4 bases from V and 0 bases from J, with 13 bases between. In DNA, the CDR3 is TGTGCCAGCAGTTCACCTCAGGTTCTCTCCTACAATGAGCAGTTCTTC. This sequence encodes CASSSPQVLSYNEQFF.

This clonotype was detected ten times or more. DNA for the CDR3: TGTGCCAGCAGCTCGGGGCACCCGGGGGGCACAGATACGCAGTATTTT. Protein product: CASSSGHPGGTDTQYF. The V and J genes are TRBV11-2 and TRBJ2-3; a weak D match, TRBD2 (6 bases). Trimming cost V 4 bases and J 1 base, with 15 bases left between them. The CDR3 has 16 amino acids. Germline lookup yields CDR1 SGHAT and CDR2 FQNNGV.

This clonotype has just a few counts. The chain employs TRBV12-3 or TRBV12-4 and TRBJ1-1; 10 positions agree with TRBD1. V was pared by 7 bases and J by 1 base, with 9 bases of the junction left unmatched. The CDR3 length is 16 residues. CDR3 sequence reads: CASTDDRGLGNTEAFF. As DNA, the CDR3 is TGTGCCAGCACCGACGACAGGGGGCTGGGGAACACTGAAGCTTTCTTT.

This clonotype has more than one count but fewer than ten. The chain carries TRBV7-2 and TRBJ2-7; D is undetermined. V dropped 4 bases and J dropped 0 bases, with 7 bases sitting between them. CDR1 is SGHTA, CDR2 FQGNSA, per germline. The CDR3 has 13 residues. CDR3 sequence reads: CASSSSVSYEQYF. The CDR3 region has the DNA TGTGCCAGCAGCTCGAGTGTCTCCTACGAGCAGTACTTC.

This clonotype is a singleton in its sample. The chain uses TRBV11-2 and TRBJ1-3; unclear D gene. The CDR3 length is 11 residues. The V gene lost 0 bases and the J gene lost 8 bases, with 2 bases spanning the gap. Germline V CDR1 and CDR2: SGHAT, FQNNGV. The DNA of the CDR3 is TGTGCCAGCAGCTTAGATCACACCATATATTTT. This translates into CASSLDHTIYF.

This clonotype was observed a few times. CDR3 coding DNA: TGTGCCAGCAGCTTAGCCGGGACCACCACGTACAATGAGCAGTTCTTC. It translates to CASSLAGTTTYNEQFF. This chain links TRBV7-2 with TRBJ2-1; the D call may be TRBD1 or TRBD2 (5 bases each). V was pared by 0 bases and J by 4 bases, with 13 bases between. From germline, CDR1 is SGHTA and CDR2 FQGNSA. The CDR3 covers 16 residues.

This clonotype was observed many times. The chain carries TRBV20-1 and TRBJ2-7; D gene uncertain. Per the germline V gene, CDR1 is DFQATT and CDR2 is SNEGSKA (reference sequence). This CDR3 contains 14 residues. Trimming cost V 3 bases and J 2 bases, with 14 bases left between them. The CDR3 loop is CSARTSRGTYEQYF. DNA for the CDR3: TGCAGTGCTAGGACTTCGCGAGGAACCTACGAGCAGTACTTC.

Only a few counts were recorded for this clonotype. The chain recombines TRBV12-3 or TRBV12-4 with TRBJ1-3; 8 nucleotides align to TRBD1. This CDR3 has 17 amino acids. The V and J ends lost 4 bases and 5 bases, in that order; junction bases with no gene match: 13. In DNA, the CDR3 is TGTGCCAGCAGTTCTGAACGACAGGGGAGTAATAGAAACACCATATATTTT. Translation: CASSSERQGSNRNTIYF.

The rearrangement links TRBV11-2 to TRBJ2-1, with 12 bases matching TRBD1. The CDR3 runs to 15 residues. J lost 8 bases, V lost 2 bases, and 4 bases had no gene match. Germline V gives CDR1 SGHAT, CDR2 FQNNGV. For the CDR3, the DNA is TGTGCCAGCAGCTTACCGGGGACAGGGGGCTATGAGCAGTTCTTC. Encoded protein: CASSLPGTGGYEQFF.

This clonotype has ten or more counts. This chain links TRBV5-5 with TRBJ1-5; 9 bases are shared with TRBD1. This CDR3 region has 15 residues. Germline lookup yields CDR1 SGHKS and CDR2 YYEKEE (reference sequence). J lost 1 base, V lost 5 bases, and 4 bases had no gene match. Here the CDR3 DNA reads TGTGCCAGCAGATGGACAGGGGCAAGCAATCAGCCCCAGCATTTT. Protein product: CASRWTGASNQPQHF.

This clonotype occurred many times. The rearrangement links TRBV20-1 to TRBJ2-1; TRBD1 agrees at 7 bases. Trimming removed 5 bases from V and 4 bases from J; junction bases left unmatched: 11. This CDR3 is 15 amino acids long. Germline lookup yields CDR1 DFQATT and CDR2 SNEGSKA (reference sequence). CDR3 DNA sequence: TGCAGTGCTGAAGACGGACAGGTTCCGTACAATGAGCAGTTCTTC. This codes for CSAEDGQVPYNEQFF.

The gene calls are TRBV6-5 and TRBJ2-5, with D possibly being TRBD2 (5 bases). The CDR3 is made up of 17 amino acids. V lost 0 bases to trimming and J lost 5 bases, with 19 bases between them. Looked up from germline, CDR1 is MNHEY and CDR2 is SVGAGI. The CDR3 protein is CASSYSPGGPTSETQYF. The CDR3 DNA reads TGTGCCAGCAGTTACTCCCCAGGAGGCCCTACCAGCGAGACCCAGTACTTC.

The CDR3 sequence is CASSFEGNGYEQYF. CDR3 nucleotide sequence: TGTGCCAGCAGTTTTGAGGGAAATGGGTACGAGCAGTACTTC. The genes are TRBV12-3 or TRBV12-4 and TRBJ2-7; maybe TRBD2 (5 bases). Trimming removed 3 bases at V and 4 bases at J, with 13 bases between. This CDR3 comprises 14 residues.

This clonotype showed up just a few times. In DNA form, the CDR3 reads TGTGCCAGCAGTGCGAAAAGGGGGGTTGATGAGCAGTTCTTC. The encoded protein is CASSAKRGVDEQFF. The V and J genes are TRBV12-3 or TRBV12-4 and TRBJ2-1; possibly TRBD1 or TRBD2 for D (6 bases each). This CDR3 region has 14 residues. The V gene lost 5 bases and the J gene lost 8 bases, with 16 bases spanning the gap.

Only a few counts were recorded for this clonotype. The V gene is TRBV20-1, the J gene TRBJ1-1; weak D call: TRBD1 (5 bases). The germline CDR1 and CDR2 sequences are DFQATT and SNEGSKA (reference sequence). The CDR3 spans 14 residues. Deletions cut 5 bases from V and 0 bases from J, with 13 bases between. The DNA of the CDR3 is TGCAGTGCTGGGGATTACAGGCTGAACACTGAAGCTTTCTTT. Its translation: CSAGDYRLNTEAFF.

V is TRBV14 and J is TRBJ2-3; no reliable D call. Trimming removed 2 bases at V and 4 bases at J, with 10 bases between. The germline gives CDR1 SGHDN, CDR2 FVKESK. There are 14 residues in the CDR3. The CDR3, as DNA: TGTGCCAGCAGCCAAATGCGGTGGCCAGATACGCAGTATTTT. It translates to CASSQMRWPDTQYF.

V and J are TRBV25-1 and TRBJ1-4; a possible D gene is TRBD1 (5 bases). Germline V CDR1 and CDR2: MGHDK, SYGVNS. CDR3 length equals 14 residues. Trimming removed 7 bases at V and 4 bases at J, with 13 bases between. In DNA form, the CDR3 reads TGTGCCAGCACCTCGGGACGGCGTAATGAAAAACTGTTTTTT. Translating it yields CASTSGRRNEKLFF.

This clonotype has a handful of counts. The gene calls are TRBV10-1 and TRBJ2-3; 8 nucleotides line up with TRBD2. V gave up 7 bases and J gave up 8 bases; unmatched junction bases: 8. CDR1 WNHNN and CDR2 SYGVQD come from the germline V gene (reference sequence). This CDR3 is built from 13 residues. CDR3 region: CASTAGGYGTQYF. The DNA of the CDR3 is TGCGCCAGCACTGCGGGGGGTTATGGTACGCAGTATTTT.

This clonotype came up a few times. The rearrangement uses TRBV2 and TRBJ2-1; D is unclear. The V and J ends lost 10 bases and 11 bases respectively, with 12 bases between them. The CDR3 spans 10 residues. Germline CDR1 and CDR2: SNHLY and FYNNEI. CDR3 DNA sequence: TGTGCCACCCGTTCAGACAAGCAGTTCTTC. It is translated as CATRSDKQFF.

At least ten counts were recorded for this clonotype. V gene TRBV4-3 combines with J gene TRBJ2-4, with 9 bases that match TRBD2. The ends lost 4 bases at V and 1 base at J; junction bases unmatched: 8. The CDR3 has 17 residues. The germline V gene has CDR1 LGHNA and CDR2 YSLEER. The CDR3 loop reads CASSPKGLAGAKNIQYF. The CDR3 DNA reads as TGCGCCAGCAGCCCTAAAGGGCTAGCGGGGGCCAAAAACATTCAGTACTTC.

The genes are TRBV11-3 and TRBJ2-3, with TRBD1 matching over 7 bases. Trimming removed 3 bases from V and 1 base from J; junction bases left unmatched: 7. This CDR3 is 16 amino acids long. The germline V gene has CDR1 SGHNT and CDR2 YENEEA. The CDR3 protein is CASSLLVTGGTDTQYF. The CDR3 coding sequence is TGTGCCAGCAGCTTGTTAGTCACAGGGGGCACAGATACGCAGTATTTT.

This clonotype showed up many times. The chain carries TRBV24-1 and TRBJ1-1; 7 bases align to TRBD1. Per the germline V gene, CDR1 is KGHDR and CDR2 is SFDVKD. CDR3 size: 18 residues. V lost 3 bases to trimming and J lost 8 bases; unmatched junction nucleotides: 20. CDR3 DNA sequence: TGTGCCACCAGTGATGGAGGGACAGTAAACTCCCCGTTCTTCGAAGCTTTCTTT. Its translation: CATSDGGTVNSPFFEAFF.

This clonotype was observed a handful of times. The chain links TRBV7-2 to TRBJ1-4, with 9 bases matching TRBD1. V lost 1 base, J lost 8 bases, and 5 bases stayed unmatched. The CDR3 contains 15 residues. Germline CDR1 and CDR2: SGHTA and FQGNSA. CDR3 coding DNA: TGTGCCAGCAGCTTAGGGGACAGGGAGGGGGAAAAACTGTTTTTT. Its translation: CASSLGDREGEKLFF. Based on the CDR3 plus reference TRBV7-2 and TRBJ1-4, the full variable domain is GAGVSQSPSNKVTEKGKDVELRCDPISGHTALYWYRQSLGQGLEFLIYFQGNSAPDKSGLPSDRFSAERTGGSVSTLTIQRTQQEDSAVYLCASSLGDREGEKLFFGSGTQLSVL.